This TCR beta chain is from a study of cytomegalovirus exposure and HLA in healthy donors. Study-wide points: It emerged from a later analysis that several of the most significant clusters appeared to be linked to common viral pathogens.

Germline V CDR1 and CDR2: KGHSH, LQKENI. The CDR3 runs 12 residues. J lost 7 bases, V lost 8 bases, and 3 bases had no gene match. Primers for the PCR totalled 60 Vbeta and 13 Jbeta. Produced via immunoSEQ multiplex PCR; TCRdb's table is partial and in-frame only. The repertoire holds about 100,000 clones, 60% to 75% seen once, with approximately 2% in the top ten. Comment on this clone: What it binds is not known.

Sequencing was carried out using PBMCs. The sequence derives from a middle-aged woman in good health and CMV-seronegative. The chain joins TRBV18 to TRBJ2-2, with 8 bases matching TRBD1. CDR3 bases: TGTGCCAGCCCAGGGGGCCACGGGGAGCTGTTTTTT. Encoded protein: CASPGGHGELFF. The complete variable domain, with remaining parts taken from reference TRBV18 and TRBJ2-2, reads NAGVMQNPRHLVRRRGQEARLRCSPMKGHSHVYWYRQLPEEGLKFMVYLQKENIIDESGMPKERFSAEFPKEGPSILRIQQVVRGDSAAYFCASPGGHGELFFGEGSRLTVL.